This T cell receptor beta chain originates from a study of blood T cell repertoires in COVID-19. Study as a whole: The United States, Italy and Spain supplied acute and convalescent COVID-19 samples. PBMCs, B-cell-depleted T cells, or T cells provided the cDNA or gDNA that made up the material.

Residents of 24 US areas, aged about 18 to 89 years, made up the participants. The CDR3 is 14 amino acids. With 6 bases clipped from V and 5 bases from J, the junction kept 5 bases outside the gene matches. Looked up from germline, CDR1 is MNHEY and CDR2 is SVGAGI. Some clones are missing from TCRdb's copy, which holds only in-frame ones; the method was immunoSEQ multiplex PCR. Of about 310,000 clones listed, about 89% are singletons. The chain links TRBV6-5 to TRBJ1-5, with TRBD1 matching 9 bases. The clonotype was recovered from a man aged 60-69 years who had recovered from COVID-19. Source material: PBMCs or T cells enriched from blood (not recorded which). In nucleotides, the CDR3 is TGTGCCAGCAGGGGACAGGGTTTTTATCAGCCCCAGCATTTT. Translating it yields CASRGQGFYQPQHF.